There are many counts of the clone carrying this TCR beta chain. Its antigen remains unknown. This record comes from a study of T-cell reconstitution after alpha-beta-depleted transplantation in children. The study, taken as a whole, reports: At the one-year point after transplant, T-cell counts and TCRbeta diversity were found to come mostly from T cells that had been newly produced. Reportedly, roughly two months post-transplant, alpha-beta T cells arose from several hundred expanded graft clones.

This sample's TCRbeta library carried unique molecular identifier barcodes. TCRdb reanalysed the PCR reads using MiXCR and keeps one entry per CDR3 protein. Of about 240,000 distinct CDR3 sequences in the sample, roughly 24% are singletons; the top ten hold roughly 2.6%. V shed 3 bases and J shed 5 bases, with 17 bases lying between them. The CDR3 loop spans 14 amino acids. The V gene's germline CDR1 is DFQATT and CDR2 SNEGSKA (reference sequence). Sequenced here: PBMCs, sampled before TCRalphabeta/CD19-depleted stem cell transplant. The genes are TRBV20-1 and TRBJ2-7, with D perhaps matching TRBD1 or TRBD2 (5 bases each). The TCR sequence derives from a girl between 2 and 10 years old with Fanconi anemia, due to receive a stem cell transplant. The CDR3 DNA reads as TGCAGTGCTAGTTGGCCCCCGGGGACCCACGAGCAGTACTTC. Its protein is CSASWPPGTHEQYF.